Shown below are 25 T cell receptor beta chains from a single sample sequenced in a study of OX40 agonist ivuxolimab in advanced cancers. This table comes from immunoSEQ multiplex PCR, and its TCRdb copy is limited to in-frame clones, with some not included. The table lists tens of thousands of clones, roughly 86% of them singletons. The sequencing here drew on CD4+ or CD8+ T cells sorted from blood, taken in a trial of the OX40 agonist ivuxolimab. The origin of the receptors is an adult with an advanced solid tumor such as melanoma, head and neck, liver or kidney cancer.

The DNA for the CDR3 is TGCGCCAGCAGCTTGAACGGCCGGGAAAAACTGTTTTTT. Its translation: CASSLNGREKLFF. The chain is built from TRBV5-1 and TRBJ1-4, with no clear D. This CDR3 has 13 amino acids. The ends were cut back, 1 base at V and 8 bases at J, with 9 bases in the middle. Germline CDR1 is SGHRS and CDR2 is YFSETQ.

This sequence joins TRBV27 and TRBJ1-5, with D maybe TRBD1 (5 bases). Germline loops: CDR1 MNHEY, CDR2 SMNVEV (reference sequence). This CDR3 contains 14 residues. V was shortened by 0 bases and J by 9 bases, with 12 bases between the two germline ends. The CDR3, as DNA: TGTGCCAGCAGTTTATCGACAGCCTCCGGGCCCCAGCATTTT. Translated: CASSLSTASGPQHF.

The rearrangement links TRBV7-2 to TRBJ2-7, with a possible D match to TRBD2 (6 bases). The V gene's germline CDR1 is SGHTA and CDR2 FQGNSA. The CDR3 covers 13 residues. The V gene lost 0 bases and the J gene lost 5 bases, with 8 bases spanning the gap. CDR3: CASSLARGHEQYF. CDR3 nucleotide sequence: TGTGCCAGCAGCTTAGCGCGGGGCCACGAGCAGTACTTC.

This clone was counted between two and nine times. V is TRBV19 and J is TRBJ2-2; a weak D match, TRBD2 (5 bases). The CDR3 length is 16 residues. Germline V gene sequence: CDR1 LNHDA, CDR2 SQIVND (reference sequence). V lost 2 bases to trimming and J lost 0 bases, with 10 bases between them. For the CDR3, the DNA is TGTGCCAGTAGTATAATTACGGGGTCGAACACCGGGGAGCTGTTTTTT. Protein sequence: CASSIITGSNTGELFF.

The gene calls are TRBV5-6 and TRBJ2-5; D is perhaps TRBD2 (7 bases). The CDR3 is 16 amino acids. Germline V CDR1 and CDR2: SGHDT, YYEEEE. Trimming pared 4 bases from V and 2 bases from J, leaving 18 bases between. The DNA of the CDR3 is TGTGCCAGCAGCCCGGGGGGCAAGCGGCCACAAGAGACCCAGTACTTC. Protein sequence: CASSPGGKRPQETQYF.

The chain links TRBV27 to TRBJ2-2, with a possible D match to TRBD1 (5 bases). V was shortened by 4 bases and J by 7 bases, with 19 bases between the two germline ends. The germline V gene has CDR1 MNHEY and CDR2 SMNVEV (reference sequence). This CDR3 is built from 16 residues. CDR3 nucleotides: TGTGCCAGCAGTTATTACCAGGATAGGGGCTACGGGGAGCTGTTTTTT. Translating it yields CASSYYQDRGYGELFF.

In this sample, this clone turned up once. This chain uses TRBV28 with TRBJ1-2; no reliable D call. Trimming removed 7 bases at V and 8 bases at J, with 11 bases between. Germline loops: CDR1 MDHEN, CDR2 SYDVKM. The CDR3 spans 11 residues. This chain's CDR3 is CASTVGNGYTF. In DNA form, the CDR3 reads TGTGCCAGCACCGTCGGAAACGGCTACACCTTC.

The rearrangement links TRBV28 to TRBJ1-4; D possibly corresponds to TRBD1 (6 bases). Per the germline V gene, CDR1 is MDHEN and CDR2 is SYDVKM. V dropped 5 bases and J dropped 3 bases, with 16 bases sitting between them. The CDR3 length is 16 residues. As DNA, the CDR3 is TGTGCCAGCAGTCCCATCCCAGGGGCCTCTAATGAAAAACTGTTTTTT. This encodes CASSPIPGASNEKLFF.

This chain links TRBV2 with TRBJ1-5; D perhaps matches TRBD1 (6 bases). CDR1 SNHLY and CDR2 FYNNEI come from the germline V gene. The CDR3 has 16 residues. Trimming cost V 2 bases and J 7 bases, with 18 bases left between them. CDR3 in DNA: TGTGCCAGCAGTGAATCGACGGGGGCGCGGGAGCAGCCCCAGCATTTT. Protein product: CASSESTGAREQPQHF.

This rearrangement joins TRBV7-9 to TRBJ1-5; D is uncertain. The CDR3 is 13 amino acids. V was shortened by 3 bases and J by 0 bases, with 3 bases between the two germline ends. Germline values: CDR1 SEHNR, CDR2 FQNEAQ (reference sequence). The CDR3 DNA is TGTGCCAGCAGCTTTAATAGCAATCAGCCCCAGCATTTT. Residues: CASSFNSNQPQHF.

The V call is TRBV19, the J call TRBJ2-4; D is unclear. CDR3 length: 12 residues. Germline V gene sequence: CDR1 LNHDA, CDR2 SQIVND (reference sequence). V was pared by 5 bases and J by 2 bases, with 4 bases between. CDR3 nucleotide sequence: TGTGCCAGTAGTGATACCAAAAACATTCAGTACTTC. Its protein is CASSDTKNIQYF.

This chain links TRBV5-4 with TRBJ1-4; D might be TRBD1 (6 bases). The CDR3 runs 15 residues. Germline V gene lookup returns CDR1 SGHNT and CDR2 YYREEE (reference sequence). The ends were cut back, 4 bases at V and 3 bases at J, with 13 bases in the middle. CDR3 sequence: CASSPDGGSNEKLFF. CDR3 in DNA: TGTGCCAGCAGCCCCGATGGGGGCTCTAATGAAAAACTGTTTTTT.

The rearrangement links TRBV9 to TRBJ1-4; 9 nucleotides line up with TRBD1. The CDR3 is made up of 16 amino acids. The germline V gene encodes CDR1 SGDLS and CDR2 YYNGEE. V trimming: 0 bases; J trimming: 5 bases; junction bases outside the gene matches: 5. CDR3 residues: CASSVGTTGGNEKLFF. CDR3 sequence (DNA): TGTGCCAGCAGCGTAGGGACGACAGGGGGAAATGAAAAACTGTTTTTT.

The J gene is TRBJ2-5, the V gene TRBV5-1, with TRBD2 as a possible D gene (6 bases). This CDR3 has 16 residues. Germline CDR1 reads SGHRS; CDR2 reads YFSETQ. Trimming took off 4 bases at V and 5 bases at J, with 21 bases between the two ends. CDR3 sequence reads: CASSLGPTASVETQYF. The CDR3 DNA is TGCGCCAGCAGCCTGGGACCTACGGCTAGCGTCGAGACCCAGTACTTC.

The chain combines TRBV5-1 with TRBJ1-4; D is possibly TRBD1 (6 bases). The CDR3 spans 13 residues. The V gene's germline CDR1 is SGHRS and CDR2 YFSETQ. Trimming shortened V by 4 bases and J by 11 bases, and 15 bases separated the two germline ends. CDR3 DNA: TGCGCCAGCAGCCTAGAGACCCAGGGGAAACTGTTTTTT. Translated: CASSLETQGKLFF.

This chain connects TRBV4-3 to TRBJ2-3, with TRBD1 identical over 7 bases. V shed 6 bases, J shed 2 bases, and the junction held 8 bases outside the gene matches. The CDR3 is 15 amino acids. CDR1 is LGHNA, CDR2 YSLEER, per germline. CDR3 nucleotides: TGCGCCAGCAGTCTTGGACAGGCCCCCACAGATACGCAGTATTTT. As protein: CASSLGQAPTDTQYF.

The chain joins TRBV5-1 to TRBJ2-7, with 10 bases that match TRBD2. The CDR3 loop spans 15 amino acids. Germline-derived CDR1 and CDR2 are SGHRS and YFSETQ. V shed 0 bases, J shed 5 bases, and the junction held 5 bases outside the gene matches. This CDR3 is CASSLGLAGVDEQYF. In nucleotides, the CDR3 is TGCGCCAGCAGCTTGGGGCTAGCGGGAGTCGACGAGCAGTACTTC. Full variable domain (remainder filled in from reference TRBV5-1 and TRBJ2-7): KAGVTQTPRYLIKTRGQQVTLSCSPISGHRSVSWYQQTPGQGLQFLFEYFSETQRNKGNFPGRFSGRQFSNSRSEMNVSTLELGDSALYLCASSLGLAGVDEQYFGPGTRLTVT.

The chain links TRBV28 to TRBJ1-1, with D unresolved. Trimming took off 3 bases at V and 9 bases at J, with 17 bases between the two ends. In germline, CDR1 is MDHEN, CDR2 SYDVKM. The CDR3 runs to 14 residues. In nucleotides, the CDR3 is TGTGCCAGCAGTTTGGTAGGGTTCGCCCACCAAGCTTTCTTT. Its protein is CASSLVGFAHQAFF.

The chain carries TRBV28 and TRBJ2-3; D is unresolved. The CDR3 has 15 residues. In germline, CDR1 is MDHEN, CDR2 SYDVKM. Trimming took off 2 bases at V and 0 bases at J, with 9 bases between the two ends. CDR3 DNA sequence: TGTGCCAGCAGTTTAAGGGTTGGAAGCACAGATACGCAGTATTTT. Its protein product is CASSLRVGSTDTQYF.

A remark on this clone: One junction end disagrees with the germline gene, perhaps due to a read error. The chain employs TRBV25-1 and TRBJ2-7, with 8 bases that match TRBD1. From germline, CDR1 is MGHDK and CDR2 SYGVNS. This CDR3 has 13 residues. DNA of the CDR3: TGTGCCAGCAGTGGGACAGGGAGTAGGTCCTTTTCTTTC. The encoded protein is CASSGTGSRSFSF.

This clone was detected once. The chain recombines TRBV15 with TRBJ2-2; no definite D call. Germline lookup yields CDR1 LNHNV and CDR2 YYDKDF (reference sequence). V lost 0 bases to trimming and J lost 4 bases, with 9 bases between them. The CDR3 is 15 amino acids. The CDR3 is CATSRDRVLTGELFF. The CDR3 nucleotides are TGTGCCACCAGCAGAGATAGGGTACTCACCGGGGAGCTGTTTTTT.

The V and J genes are TRBV7-2 and TRBJ2-2; D gene unclear. This CDR3 has 14 residues. CDR1 is SGHTA and CDR2 is FQGNSA in the germline V gene. V lost 1 base to trimming and J lost 5 bases, with 8 bases between them. Here the CDR3 DNA reads TGTGCCAGCAGCTTAGTGATGGTGACCGGGGAGCTGTTTTTT. As protein: CASSLVMVTGELFF.

V is TRBV28 and J is TRBJ2-2; no definite D call. The germline V and J ends were trimmed by 4 bases and 4 bases, with 7 bases remaining between them. Germline values: CDR1 MDHEN, CDR2 SYDVKM. This CDR3 is 13 amino acids long. The CDR3 DNA sequence: TGTGCCAGCAGTTCGGTTGGCACCGGGGAGCTGTTTTTT. It encodes CASSSVGTGELFF.

The genes are TRBV18 and TRBJ2-2; perhaps TRBD2 as D (5 bases). Germline assignment: CDR1 KGHSH and CDR2 LQKENI. The V end lost 6 bases, the J end lost 4 bases, and 15 bases lay between the germline ends. The CDR3 extends over 15 amino acids. The CDR3 reads CASSQLRESTGELFF. For the CDR3, the DNA is TGTGCCAGCTCCCAGTTAAGGGAGAGCACCGGGGAGCTGTTTTTT.

V is TRBV7-2 and J is TRBJ1-1; the D gene is possibly TRBD1 (5 bases). The germline V gene encodes CDR1 SGHTA and CDR2 FQGNSA. This CDR3 contains 14 residues. The V end was cut by 5 bases, the J end by 1 base, with 11 bases between. The CDR3: CASSTPTENTEAFF. The CDR3 DNA reads TGTGCCAGCAGCACACCGACAGAGAACACTGAAGCTTTCTTT. Filled out from reference TRBV7-2 and TRBJ1-1, the complete variable domain reads GAGVSQSPSNKVTEKGKDVELRCDPISGHTALYWYRQSLGQGLEFLIYFQGNSAPDKSGLPSDRFSAERTGGSVSTLTIQRTQQEDSAVYLCASSTPTENTEAFFGQGTRLTVV.